This is a list of T cell receptor beta chains from one sample in a study of spatial heterogeneity in lung cancer. Via MiXCR, TCRdb re-called the 5' RACE reads, giving one row per CDR3 protein. The sample lists approximately 82,000 distinct CDR3 sequences; 10% to 15% were seen once. The source was PBMCs, collected at surgery. These TCRs come from a male donor with early-stage non-small cell lung cancer. Each CDR3 is given with its conserved first and last residue. The D gene is left open where the match is weak. Some rows have no size entry. The others give once, few or many, or a class for an expanded clone.

- - TRBJ1-2 TRBV21-1 CASSKVVGDYGYTF TGTGCCAGCAGCAAAGTTGTCGGGGACTATGGCTACACCTTC
- - TRBJ1-6 TRBV20-1 CSASDMSSYNSPLHF TGCAGTGCTAGTGATATGAGCTCCTATAATTCACCCCTCCACTTT
- - TRBJ2-2 TRBV29-1 CSVGTVYTGELFF TGCAGCGTTGGGACAGTGTACACCGGGGAGCTGTTTTTT
- TRBD2 TRBJ2-3 TRBV18 CASSPVPAGGWTDTQYF TGTGCCAGCTCACCAGTCCCAGCGGGAGGTTGGACAGATACGCAGTATTTT
many - TRBJ1-2 TRBV5-1 CASSLGQSYGYTF TGCGCCAGCAGCTTGGGGCAGTCCTATGGCTACACCTTC
- - TRBJ2-3 TRBV5-1 CASRRGQNTDTQYF TGCGCCAGCAGGCGGGGACAGAACACAGATACGCAGTATTTT
- - TRBJ2-1 TRBV29-1 CSVEGGRYSYNEQFF TGCAGCGTTGAAGGTGGGAGGTATTCCTACAATGAGCAGTTCTTC
few TRBD1 TRBJ2-3 TRBV5-1 CASSSQGGFVADTQYF TGCGCCAGCAGCTCCCAAGGGGGCTTTGTTGCAGATACGCAGTATTTT
few - TRBJ2-7 TRBV30 CAWSVGRESEQYF TGTGCCTGGAGTGTAGGCAGGGAATCCGAGCAGTACTTC
- - TRBJ2-5 TRBV19 CASRPGAQETQYF TGTGCCAGTAGACCGGGAGCCCAAGAGACCCAGTACTTC
many TRBD1 TRBJ1-2 TRBV27 CASSPRTGGNYGYTF TGTGCCAGCAGTCCGCGGACAGGGGGCAACTATGGCTACACCTTC
- - TRBJ1-1 TRBV28 CASKGRVIEWAFF TGTGCCAGCAAGGGCAGGGTGATTGAGTGGGCTTTCTTT
- - TRBJ1-6 TRBV6-2/TRBV6-3 CASSQPTVPLHF TGTGCCAGCAGCCAACCGACCGTCCCCCTCCACTTT
few - TRBJ1-6 TRBV7-9 CASSLNGDSPLHF TGTGCCAGCAGCTTAAATGGCGATTCACCCCTCCACTTT